This T cell receptor beta chain was documented in a study of post-analysis software for immune sequencing data. General study points: Included in a set of a few TRBV segments more frequent in patients than controls were TRBV5-6, TRBV5-1 and TRBV20-1.

Points on this clonotype: The target antigen is unknown.

Prepared libraries of TCR beta cDNA carried unique molecular identifiers. Input populations of about 0.85 to 11 million T cells gave rise to about 480,000 cDNA molecules. TCRdb passed the PCR reads through MiXCR, listing each CDR3 protein once. The table lists 350,000 to 500,000 distinct CDR3 sequences, 30% to 40% of them singletons. Germline CDR1 is KGHSH and CDR2 is LQKENI. Deletions cut 3 bases from V and 3 bases from J, with 8 bases between. CDR3 length: 14 residues. The genes are TRBV18 and TRBJ1-4, with D unresolved. Specimen: blood. The sequence derives from a girl between 2 and 10 years old with multiple sclerosis. The CDR3 spells CASSPGSSNEKLFF. Written as DNA, the CDR3 is TGTGCCAGCTCACCGGGGTCATCTAATGAAAAACTGTTTTTT.